This T cell receptor (beta chain) was captured by sequencing in a study of T cells in Graves' hyperthyroidism and ophthalmopathy. Study-wide findings and caveats: For ophthalmopathy, model prediction preceded onset by a median 6.5 months.

RNA transcripts served as the template for amplifying TCR beta CDR3 regions. The HTBI primer set served for first-round RT-PCR of the TCR CDR3. TCRdb re-derived calls from the multiplex PCR reads in MiXCR, one entry per CDR3 protein. Of a few hundred thousand distinct CDR3 sequences listed, 15% to 20% are singletons. The CDR3 sequence is 13 residues long. The V gene's germline CDR1 is LNHDA and CDR2 SQIVND (reference sequence). The V gene lost 3 bases and the J gene lost 1 base, with 6 bases spanning the gap. Comment on this clonotype: Its cognate antigen is unknown.

The sequenced sample consisted of blood. The clonotype was recovered from a woman in her 30s with Graves' ophthalmopathy. The chain links TRBV19 to TRBJ1-1; no reliable D call. CDR3: CASSIHENTEAFF. DNA for the CDR3: TGTGCCAGTAGTATTCACGAGAACACTGAAGCTTTCTTT.